The 22 T cell receptor beta chains presented below share a single source sample, sequenced in a study of control samples from healthy donors and cancer patients. Repertoires were generated with immunoSEQ multiplex PCR, while TCRdb's copy carries only in-frame clones and drops some. This table holds some 70,000 clones, under 85% found once. Sequenced input: blood. These receptors were collected from a man aged 55-75 years in good health.

This chain links TRBV9 with TRBJ1-4; TRBD1 agrees at 7 bases. The CDR3 length is 14 residues. V trimming: 3 bases; J trimming: 2 bases; junction bases outside the gene matches: 1. The germline V gene encodes CDR1 SGDLS and CDR2 YYNGEE. CDR3: CASSARGTNEKLFF. For the CDR3, the DNA is TGTGCCAGCAGCGCCAGGGGGACTAATGAAAAACTGTTTTTT.

The chain combines TRBV14 with TRBJ2-1, with D unclear. V was shortened by 1 base and J by 5 bases, with 27 bases between the two germline ends. Per germline, CDR1 SGHDN and CDR2 FVKESK. This CDR3 region has 20 residues. Here the CDR3 reads CASSQAGRQRHPGWHNEQFF. The CDR3 DNA sequence: TGTGCCAGCAGCCAAGCTGGCAGACAAAGACATCCAGGTTGGCACAATGAGCAGTTCTTC.

This clone was seen only once. V gene TRBV5-1 combines with J gene TRBJ2-1, with TRBD1 matching 7 bases. The junction had 7 bases not matched to a gene; V was cut back by 4 bases and J by 6 bases. The CDR3 runs 14 residues. Germline V gene sequence: CDR1 SGHRS, CDR2 YFSETQ. CDR3 in DNA: TGCGCCAGCAGCGAGGGGGCTTTGGCCAATGAGCAGTTCTTC. This gives the protein CASSEGALANEQFF.

The chain recombines TRBV19 with TRBJ2-7, with a weak D call TRBD1 (5 bases). The germline V and J ends were trimmed by 6 bases and 2 bases, with 17 bases remaining between them. There are 15 residues in the CDR3. Germline CDR1 and CDR2: LNHDA and SQIVND (reference sequence). The CDR3: CASSLGPGNTYEQYF. The CDR3 DNA reads TGTGCCAGTAGCCTTGGCCCAGGGAACACCTACGAGCAGTACTTC. The entire variable domain, with the rest obtained from reference TRBV19 and TRBJ2-7, is as follows: DGGITQSPKYLFRKEGQNVTLSCEQNLNHDAMYWYRQDPGQGLRLIYYSQIVNDFQKGDIAEGYSVSREKKESFPLTVTSAQKNPTAFYLCASSLGPGNTYEQYFGPGTRLTVT.

The chain employs TRBV6-2 or TRBV6-3 and TRBJ2-5; D is unresolved. CDR1 MNHEY and CDR2 SVGEGT come from the germline V gene. Trimming shortened V by 0 bases and J by 3 bases, and 5 bases separated the two germline ends. The CDR3 is 13 residues long. CDR3 sequence: CASSYSPEETQYF. CDR3 DNA sequence: TGTGCCAGCAGTTACTCGCCCGAAGAGACCCAGTACTTC.

This chain links TRBV27 with TRBJ1-2, with 7 bases fitting TRBD1. V shed 2 bases, J shed 6 bases, and the junction held 6 bases outside the gene matches. The CDR3 is 14 amino acids. The germline V gene encodes CDR1 MNHEY and CDR2 SMNVEV (reference sequence). CDR3 amino acids: CASSLHRGEDGYTF. CDR3 sequence (DNA): TGTGCCAGCAGTTTACACAGGGGAGAGGATGGCTACACCTTC.

This clone was observed at least ten times. This sequence joins TRBV30 and TRBJ2-1, with D uncertain. The V and J ends lost 4 bases and 8 bases respectively, with 9 bases between them. The CDR3 is 11 amino acids. Germline assignment: CDR1 GTSNPN and CDR2 SVGIG (reference sequence). This CDR3 reads CAWKGWDEQFF. The CDR3 DNA sequence: TGTGCCTGGAAAGGATGGGATGAGCAGTTCTTC. Full variable domain (missing parts from reference TRBV30 and TRBJ2-1): SQTIHQWPATLVQPVGSPLSLECTVEGTSNPNLYWYRQAAGRGLQLLFYSVGIGQISSEVPQNLSASRPQDRQFILSSKKLLLSDSGFYLCAWKGWDEQFFGPGTRLTVL.

The chain recombines TRBV19 with TRBJ1-3; 7 positions agree with TRBD1. Germline CDR1 LNHDA, CDR2 SQIVND (reference sequence). V dropped 4 bases and J dropped 5; count of bases not matched to a gene: 11. The CDR3 totals 16 residues. CDR3 amino acids: CASSKPGGPRRNTIYF. CDR3 sequence (DNA): TGTGCCAGTAGTAAACCAGGGGGTCCTCGCCGAAACACCATATATTTT.

The V and J genes are TRBV28 and TRBJ2-1; TRBD2 matches 14 bases. The CDR3 extends over 17 amino acids. The V and J ends lost 6 bases and 0 bases, in that order; junction bases with no gene match: 4. CDR1 and CDR2 (germline): MDHEN, SYDVKM. CDR3 amino acids: CASRGLAGENSYNEQFF. In DNA form, the CDR3 reads TGTGCCAGCAGGGGACTAGCGGGAGAAAACTCCTACAATGAGCAGTTCTTC.

The V gene is TRBV10-3, the J gene TRBJ1-2, with D perhaps TRBD1 (6 bases). The V end was cut by 0 bases, the J end by 7 bases, with 15 bases between. This CDR3 has 15 amino acids. Germline V gene lookup returns CDR1 ENHRY and CDR2 SYGVKD. CDR3 protein: CAISESQGYQSGYTF. In DNA, the CDR3 is TGTGCCATCAGTGAGTCGCAGGGGTACCAGAGTGGCTACACCTTC.

The chain is built from TRBV5-6 and TRBJ2-1, with unresolved D. Germline V gives CDR1 SGHDT, CDR2 YYEEEE. Trimming removed 0 bases at V and 4 bases at J, with 14 bases between. This CDR3 is 16 amino acids long. The DNA of the CDR3 is TGTGCCAGCAGCTTGGAAGGGCTAGTTTCTTACAATGAGCAGTTCTTC. It yields the protein CASSLEGLVSYNEQFF.

The chain employs TRBV29-1 and TRBJ2-1; 10 nucleotides align to TRBD2. This CDR3 comprises 14 residues. Trimming took 4 bases from V and 6 from J; bases not matched to a gene: 6. Germline-derived CDR1 and CDR2 are SQVTM and ANQGSEA. The CDR3 DNA reads as TGCAGCGTTGTCCTAGCGGGAGCCCCCAATGAGCAGTTCTTC. It yields the protein CSVVLAGAPNEQFF.

The J gene is TRBJ1-2, the V gene TRBV27, with D unresolved. Germline V gene data show CDR1 as MNHEY and CDR2 as SMNVEV (reference sequence). The CDR3 is 14 residues long. V was trimmed by 5 bases and J by 5 bases, leaving 15 bases between them. CDR3 amino acids: CASSPTNPSYGYTF. CDR3 coding DNA: TGTGCCAGCAGTCCCACCAACCCATCGTATGGCTACACCTTC.

The chain recombines TRBV11-1 with TRBJ2-1, with TRBD2 matching 12 bases. The V gene end was trimmed by 5 bases and the J gene end by 10 bases; junction bases not matched to a gene: 6. CDR3 size: 14 residues. Per germline, CDR1 SGHAT and CDR2 FQDESV (reference sequence). CDR3 sequence: CASSPSGRAGEQFF. CDR3 coding DNA: TGTGCCAGCAGCCCTAGCGGGAGGGCCGGAGAGCAGTTCTTC.

This clone has more than one count but fewer than ten. The chain joins TRBV18 to TRBJ2-1, with TRBD2 matching 13 bases. V was clipped by 2 bases and J by 8 bases; unmatched bases: 3. The germline V gene encodes CDR1 KGHSH and CDR2 LQKENI. The length of the CDR3 is 15 residues. The CDR3 nucleotides are TGTGCCAGCTCACCAAGGACTAGCGGGAGCTATGAGCAGTTCTTC. The encoded protein is CASSPRTSGSYEQFF.

The chain carries TRBV6-5 and TRBJ1-6; weak D call: TRBD1 (6 bases). V lost 7 bases to trimming and J lost 8 bases, with 15 bases between them. The germline gives CDR1 MNHEY, CDR2 SVGAGI. The CDR3 length is 14 residues. The CDR3 sequence is CASNTQGRDSPLHF. CDR3 sequence (DNA): TGTGCCAGCAACACTCAGGGGAGGGATTCACCCCTCCACTTT.

The CDR3 nucleotides are TGTGCCAGCGCTTTACTTGAAAAACTGTTTTTT. This gives the protein CASALLEKLFF. This chain links TRBV6-5 with TRBJ1-4, with unresolved D. This CDR3 comprises 11 residues. CDR1 is MNHEY and CDR2 is SVGAGI in the germline V gene. V lost 8 bases and J 7 bases, leaving 8 bases between the germline ends.

This clone was seen only a few times. The chain is built from TRBV7-9 and TRBJ2-7; TRBD2 matches at 7 bases. CDR1 is SEHNR and CDR2 is FQNEAQ in the germline V gene (reference sequence). The V gene end was trimmed by 1 base and the J gene end by 3 bases; junction bases not matched to a gene: 3. This CDR3 is 14 amino acids long. The CDR3 DNA is TGTGCCAGCAGCTTAGAAGGGGACTACTACGAGCAGTACTTC. Protein sequence: CASSLEGDYYEQYF. The entire variable domain, with the rest obtained from reference TRBV7-9 and TRBJ2-7, is as follows: DTGVSQNPRHKITKRGQNVTFRCDPISEHNRLYWYRQTLGQGPEFLTYFQNEAQLEKSRLLSDRFSAERPKGSFSTLEIQRTEQGDSAMYLCASSLEGDYYEQYFGPGTRLTVT.

This chain uses TRBV7-2 with TRBJ1-1; D remains unclear. The germline CDR1 and CDR2 sequences are SGHTA and FQGNSA. This CDR3 is 13 amino acids long. The germline V and J ends were trimmed by 3 bases and 1 base, with 6 bases remaining between them. DNA of the CDR3: TGTGCCAGCAGCTTCGAGGGGAACACTGAAGCTTTCTTT. This codes for CASSFEGNTEAFF.

The V and J genes are TRBV4-2 and TRBJ2-5; TRBD2 aligns across 7 bases. The CDR3 is 16 amino acids. CDR1 is LGHNA and CDR2 is YNFKEQ in the germline V gene. With 0 bases clipped from V and 2 bases from J, the junction kept 6 bases outside the gene matches. In nucleotides, the CDR3 is TGTGCCAGCAGCCAAGATAGGGCTAGCGGACAAGAGACCCAGTACTTC. Translating it yields CASSQDRASGQETQYF.

The chain couples TRBV27 to TRBJ2-5, with 7 positions matching TRBD1. CDR3 length: 14 amino acids. V trimming: 4 bases; J trimming: 4 bases; junction bases outside the gene matches: 6. The germline CDR1 and CDR2 sequences are MNHEY and SMNVEV (reference sequence). The DNA for the CDR3 is TGTGCCAGCAGTTCAGGGACAGCAAGAGAGACCCAGTACTTC. Translating gives CASSSGTARETQYF.

The chain is built from TRBV11-2 and TRBJ2-3; perhaps TRBD2 as D (5 bases). The germline gives CDR1 SGHAT, CDR2 FQNNGV. The V and J ends lost 2 bases and 2 bases respectively, with 8 bases between them. CDR3 size: 14 residues. This CDR3 reads CASSLNGNTDTQYF. For the CDR3, the DNA is TGTGCCAGCAGCTTAAACGGGAACACAGATACGCAGTATTTT.